The 10 T cell receptor beta chains presented below share a single source sample, sequenced in a study of T cell responses to AZD1222 COVID-19 vaccine. TCRdb's table, derived via immunoSEQ multiplex PCR, lists solely in-frame clones and lacks some. Of some 150,000 clones in the sample, roughly 93% were seen once. The sequenced sample was peripheral blood, obtained on day 0 of AZD1222 vaccination. The receptors were gathered from an adult in good health.

This chain connects TRBV18 to TRBJ1-3; the D is unclear. The CDR3 covers 15 residues. The germline CDR1 and CDR2 sequences are KGHSH and LQKENI. The germline V and J ends were trimmed by 6 bases and 8 bases, with 20 bases remaining between them. CDR3 sequence (DNA): TGTGCCAGCTCCCGACTCGAGGGCCTGGTGGACACCATATATTTT. It specifies CASSRLEGLVDTIYF.

In this sample, this clone turned up a few times. The J gene is TRBJ1-5, the V gene TRBV7-8; the match to TRBD1 covers 11 bases. CDR1 is SGHVS, CDR2 FQNEAQ, per germline. The CDR3 spans 16 residues. Trimming removed 5 bases from V and 3 bases from J; junction bases left unmatched: 6. The CDR3 nucleotides are TGTGCCAGCAGCCGTGGACAGGGGGCTAACAATCAGCCCCAGCATTTT. Protein product: CASSRGQGANNQPQHF.

This clone showed up just once. The chain combines TRBV14 with TRBJ1-2; D call uncertain. The CDR3 contains 15 residues. Germline CDR1 and CDR2: SGHDN and FVKESK. Between the trimmed V and J ends, which lost 0 bases and 7 bases, there was a span of 15 bases. This CDR3 is CASSQDFVGLGGYTF. CDR3 nucleotides: TGTGCCAGCAGCCAAGATTTTGTAGGGTTGGGTGGCTACACCTTC.

The V and J genes are TRBV3-1 (or the pseudogene TRBV3-2) and TRBJ1-2, with D possibly matching TRBD1 (6 bases). The CDR3 covers 16 residues. The germline gives CDR1 LGHDT, CDR2 YNNKEL (reference sequence). V was shortened by 4 bases and J by 4 bases, with 19 bases between the two germline ends. Here the CDR3 DNA reads TGTGCCAGCAGCCGAAATTCGCGCGGGGGCGTCTATGGCTACACCTTC. This gives the protein CASSRNSRGGVYGYTF.

The rearrangement links TRBV5-1 to TRBJ2-1; D is ambiguous. CDR1 is SGHRS and CDR2 is YFSETQ in the germline V gene. Trimming removed 4 bases from V and 4 bases from J, with 9 bases in between. The CDR3 covers 13 residues. CDR3 coding DNA: TGCGCCAGCAGCCCAAGTAATTACAATGAGCAGTTCTTC. It codes for CASSPSNYNEQFF.

The chain employs TRBV11-2 and TRBJ2-7; TRBD2 aligns across 7 bases. The CDR3 extends over 14 amino acids. Per germline, CDR1 SGHAT and CDR2 FQNNGV. J gave up 3 bases and V 5 bases, and 7 bases lay outside the gene matches. Here the CDR3 DNA reads TGTGCCAGCAGCCGTCGGGGGGACCTCTACGAGCAGTACTTC. Translated, it gives CASSRRGDLYEQYF. Complete variable domain (other parts from reference TRBV11-2 and TRBJ2-7): EAGVAQSPRYKIIEKRQSVAFWCNPISGHATLYWYQQILGQGPKLLIQFQNNGVVDDSQLPKDRFSAERLKGVDSTLKIQPAKLEDSAVYLCASSRRGDLYEQYFGPGTRLTVT.

This clone was seen a single time. This chain connects TRBV27 to TRBJ2-7, with D uncertain. Trimming removed 6 bases at V and 3 bases at J, with 15 bases between. CDR3 length equals 14 residues. The germline CDR1 and CDR2 sequences are MNHEY and SMNVEV (reference sequence). CDR3 protein: CASSLGQASYEQYF. As DNA, the CDR3 is TGTGCCAGCAGCCTCGGGCAGGCGAGCTACGAGCAGTACTTC.

V gene TRBV18 combines with J gene TRBJ1-1; D remains unclear. Deletions cut 3 bases from V and 3 bases from J, with 8 bases between. The CDR3 totals 13 residues. Germline CDR1 KGHSH, CDR2 LQKENI. In nucleotides, the CDR3 is TGTGCCAGCTCACCGAACAGCGACACTGAAGCTTTCTTT. Its translation is CASSPNSDTEAFF. The whole variable domain, filled in from reference TRBV18 and TRBJ1-1, reads NAGVMQNPRHLVRRRGQEARLRCSPMKGHSHVYWYRQLPEEGLKFMVYLQKENIIDESGMPKERFSAEFPKEGPSILRIQQVVRGDSAAYFCASSPNSDTEAFFGQGTRLTVV.

The chain employs TRBV10-3 and TRBJ1-2, with 8 bases matching TRBD1. V lost 5 bases, J lost 6 bases, and 5 bases stayed unmatched. This CDR3 spans 13 amino acids. The V gene's germline CDR1 is ENHRY and CDR2 SYGVKD. CDR3 bases: TGTGCCATCAGTCCGACAGGGGTCGATGGCTACACCTTC. This sequence encodes CAISPTGVDGYTF.

The CDR3 reads CASSLQGAGNTEAFF. The CDR3 coding sequence is TGTGCCAGCAGCCTACAGGGGGCTGGGAACACTGAAGCTTTCTTT. The chain joins TRBV2 to TRBJ1-1, with 9 bases identical to TRBD1. The CDR3 loop spans 15 amino acids. Germline-derived CDR1 and CDR2 are SNHLY and FYNNEI. Trimming took 6 bases from V and 1 from J; bases not matched to a gene: 6.